The T cell receptor beta chain under discussion was sequenced for a study of T cells in Graves' hyperthyroidism and ophthalmopathy. This clonotype was seen ten or more times. Amplification targeted TCR beta CDR3 regions from RNA transcripts. First-round RT-PCR with HTBI primers amplified the TCR CDR3 region. In TCRdb, the multiplex PCR reads were re-called with MiXCR into one record per CDR3 protein. The data show about 350,000 distinct CDR3 sequences, about 17% seen once. The V and J ends lost 3 bases and 3 bases, in that order; junction bases with no gene match: 12. Germline V gene sequence: CDR1 SGHTS, CDR2 YDEGEE. The CDR3 runs 18 residues.

Sequenced input: blood. The chain is built from TRBV5-8 and TRBJ1-1, with 12 bases matching TRBD1. This clonotype originated in a woman aged 25 to 39 with Graves' hyperthyroidism that later progressed to Graves' ophthalmopathy. CDR3 nucleotide sequence: TGTGCCAGCAGCTCACGTCCCGGGACAGGGGGCAGGGACACTGAAGCTTTCTTT. Encoded protein: CASSSRPGTGGRDTEAFF. The full variable domain, rest sourced from reference TRBV5-8 and TRBJ1-1, is EAGVTQSPTHLIKTRGQQATLRCSPISGHTSVYWYQQALGLGLQFLLWYDEGEERNRGNFPPRFSGRQFPNYSSELNVNALELEDSALYLCASSSRPGTGGRDTEAFFGQGTRLTVV.